This TCR beta chain was obtained from a study of blood T cell repertoires in COVID-19. Study-level information: Researchers got acute and convalescent COVID-19 samples from the United States, Italy and Spain. PBMCs, B-cell-depleted T cells, or T cells were the source of the cDNA or gDNA that made up the material.

This clone was seen once. The Seattle site enrolled patients during active infection and followed them longitudinally. In the source study's methods: Using reference gene primer amplification, nucleated cell counts were estimated. Method: immunoSEQ multiplex PCR; TCRdb's copy keeps in-frame clones and lacks some. For V, J and clone size, that table is used; D and trimming come from the DNA. The repertoire consists of approximately 320,000 clones, with roughly 90% occurring once and the leading ten covering 11%. Trimming removed 5 bases from V and 4 bases from J; junction bases left unmatched: 14. This CDR3 has 17 residues. CDR1 is MNHEY, CDR2 SMNVEV, per germline (reference sequence).

The sequenced material came from peripheral blood. The TCR comes from a woman in her 30s with COVID-19, enrolled during active disease. V gene TRBV27 combines with J gene TRBJ2-7; 10 nucleotides align to TRBD1. The CDR3 DNA reads as TGTGCCAGCAGTCCGCTCGACAGGGGGCAAGTTATGTACGAGCAGTACTTC. This translates into CASSPLDRGQVMYEQYF.